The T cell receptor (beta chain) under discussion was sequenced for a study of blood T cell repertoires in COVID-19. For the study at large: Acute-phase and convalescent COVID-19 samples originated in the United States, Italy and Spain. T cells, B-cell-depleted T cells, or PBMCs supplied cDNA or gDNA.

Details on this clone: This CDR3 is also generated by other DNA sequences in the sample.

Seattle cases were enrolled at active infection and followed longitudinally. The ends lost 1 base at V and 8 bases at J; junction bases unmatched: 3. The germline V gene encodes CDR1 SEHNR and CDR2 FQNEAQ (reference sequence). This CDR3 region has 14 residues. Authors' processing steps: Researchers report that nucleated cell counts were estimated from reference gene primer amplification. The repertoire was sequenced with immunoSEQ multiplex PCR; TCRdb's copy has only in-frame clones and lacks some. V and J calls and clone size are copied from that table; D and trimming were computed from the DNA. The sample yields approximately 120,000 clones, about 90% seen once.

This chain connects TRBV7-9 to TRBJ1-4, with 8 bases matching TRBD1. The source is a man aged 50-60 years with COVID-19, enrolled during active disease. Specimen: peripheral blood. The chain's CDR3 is CASSLGTGSEKLFF. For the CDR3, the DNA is TGTGCCAGCAGCTTAGGGACAGGGAGCGAAAAACTGTTTTTT.